This TCR beta chain was captured by sequencing in a study of human T cells and chemical hapten exposure. Library construction involved attaching unique molecular identifiers to individual cDNA molecules, which allowed quantitative, reproducible TCR counting. From the RACE reads, TCRdb called clonotypes with MiXCR, one entry per CDR3 protein. The sample lists about 120,000 distinct CDR3 sequences; 13% were seen once. The time point denotes: pre-sensitization, week 0. Treatment denoted: therapeutic diphenylcyclopropenone sensitization with weekly scalp DPC. Every donor had alopecia and was 18 to 70 years old; all were suitable for DPC. The CDR3 loop spans 17 amino acids. V was clipped by 2 bases and J by 0 bases; unmatched bases: 10. The V gene's germline CDR1 is SGHRS and CDR2 YFSETQ.

The source was whole blood, collected in connection with sensitization to the hapten diphenylcyclopropenone (DPC). This chain joins TRBV5-1 and TRBJ1-1, with TRBD1 matching over 7 bases. The source of this sequence is a woman aged 18 to 35 with alopecia areata. Some clones in this sample may be carry-over from other donors' samples. CDR3 DNA sequence: TGCGCCAGCAGCTTCGCCCCAAGGACAGGCCTGAACACTGAAGCTTTCTTT. Protein product: CASSFAPRTGLNTEAFF.